Listed here are 11 T cell receptor beta chains from one sample, sequenced in a study of blood T cell repertoires in COVID-19. Assay: immunoSEQ multiplex PCR; the TCRdb copy retains only in-frame clones and omits some. The sample lists a few hundred thousand clones, about nine tenths seen once, with less than 8% in the top ten. The sequenced sample consisted of PBMCs or T cells enriched from blood (not recorded which). These receptors all come from a man aged 25-45 years in a cohort exposed to, infected with or recovered from COVID-19 (not recorded which).

The CDR3 region is CASSISSDSSYEQYF. The CDR3, as DNA: TGTGCCAGCAGCATCAGCTCGGACAGCTCCTACGAGCAGTACTTC. The genes are TRBV9 and TRBJ2-7; possibly TRBD1 for D (6 bases). The V end was cut by 4 bases, the J end by 0 bases, with 14 bases between. This CDR3 comprises 15 residues. Germline-derived CDR1 and CDR2 are SGDLS and YYNGEE.

The sample holds one count of this clone. This chain connects TRBV27 to TRBJ1-5; 10 bases line up with TRBD1. The J segment lost 10 bases and the V segment lost 6 bases, leaving 15 bases of the junction unmatched. This CDR3 is 16 amino acids long. From germline, CDR1 is MNHEY and CDR2 SMNVEV (reference sequence). The CDR3 nucleotides are TGTGCCAGCAGAAGGAGGACAGGGGGAAATATCAGCCCCCAGCATTTT. Translated: CASRRRTGGNISPQHF.

The CDR3 here is CAWGPPLATGEQYF. In DNA form, the CDR3 reads TGTGCCTGGGGACCGCCACTGGCGACGGGGGAGCAGTACTTC. The chain has TRBV30 and TRBJ2-7; TRBD2 is a possible D gene (5 bases). V lost 5 bases and J lost 7, with 21 bases in between. This CDR3 region has 14 residues. Germline V gene sequence: CDR1 GTSNPN, CDR2 SVGIG (reference sequence). Drawing the rest from reference TRBV30 and TRBJ2-7, the complete variable domain is SQTIHQWPATLVQPVGSPLSLECTVEGTSNPNLYWYRQAAGRGLQLLFYSVGIGQISSEVPQNLSASRPQDRQFILSSKKLLLSDSGFYLCAWGPPLATGEQYFGPGTRLTVT.

The chain employs TRBV7-8 and TRBJ1-1, with 8 bases fitting TRBD1. The trim removed 5 bases at V and 3 bases at J, leaving 17 bases unmatched. The germline CDR1 and CDR2 sequences are SGHVS and FQNEAQ. The CDR3 is made up of 18 amino acids. CDR3 nucleotides: TGTGCCAGCAGCCGAGATTACAGGGGGGAGAAGGCTGACACTGAAGCTTTCTTT. Translating it yields CASSRDYRGEKADTEAFF.

V and J are TRBV29-1 and TRBJ1-1; TRBD1 is a possible D gene (5 bases). The germline V gene has CDR1 SQVTM and CDR2 ANQGSEA. This CDR3 has 13 residues. The V and J ends lost 3 bases and 0 bases respectively, with 8 bases between them. The CDR3 DNA follows: TGCAGCGTTGAGGAGGGGATGAACACTGAAGCTTTCTTT. The encoded protein is CSVEEGMNTEAFF.

This clone was observed a few times. This chain joins TRBV5-4 and TRBJ1-1; D remains ambiguous. The CDR3 has 11 residues. The germline V gene has CDR1 SGHNT and CDR2 YYREEE (reference sequence). With 0 bases removed from V and 7 bases from J, the gap between germline ends came to 4 bases. The CDR3 bases are TGTGCCAGCAGCTTGGGTCTTGAAGCTTTCTTT. Protein sequence: CASSLGLEAFF.

This clone was observed a handful of times. The CDR3 sequence is CASSFSQGASSTNEKLFF. The CDR3 DNA sequence: TGTGCCAGCAGTTTTAGTCAGGGGGCTTCCTCAACTAATGAAAAACTGTTTTTT. The rearrangement uses TRBV28 and TRBJ1-4; 8 bases map to TRBD1. The CDR3 has 18 amino acids. V dropped 3 bases and J dropped 0; count of bases not matched to a gene: 9. Germline assignment: CDR1 MDHEN and CDR2 SYDVKM.

This chain uses TRBV9 with TRBJ2-3; TRBD2 matches at 9 bases. Per the germline V gene, CDR1 is SGDLS and CDR2 is YYNGEE. CDR3 length: 18 residues. V shed 0 bases and J 2 bases; nucleotides not matched to a gene: 10. The CDR3 DNA sequence: TGTGCCAGCAGCGTAGGGGCGGGAGGGCGCGTCACCACAGATACGCAGTATTTT. Its translation is CASSVGAGGRVTTDTQYF.

This CDR3 reads CASSGDSRGYTF. DNA for the CDR3: TGTGCCAGCAGCGGCGACTCTAGGGGCTACACCTTC. This rearrangement joins TRBV7-9 to TRBJ1-2; D is unresolved. CDR1 and CDR2 (germline): SEHNR, FQNEAQ (reference sequence). The CDR3 has 12 residues. Trimming shortened V by 5 bases and J by 8 bases, and 12 bases separated the two germline ends.

The chain employs TRBV7-3 and TRBJ2-1; 11 bases line up with TRBD2. The CDR3 loop spans 16 amino acids. Germline trimming cut 3 bases from V and 6 bases from J; bases unmatched to any gene: 7. Germline values: CDR1 SGHTA, CDR2 FQGTGA. CDR3 sequence (DNA): TGTGCCAGCAGCTTGACGACTAGCGGGGTTACCAATGAGCAGTTCTTC. As protein: CASSLTTSGVTNEQFF.

The genes are TRBV7-6 and TRBJ2-1; 10 bases match TRBD2. CDR1 is SGHVS, CDR2 FNYEAQ, per germline. The CDR3 length is 22 residues. Trimming at V came to 4 bases and at J to 2 bases, leaving 23 bases not matched to a gene. This CDR3 reads CASSSFPPGLASSGATYNEQFF. CDR3 sequence (DNA): TGTGCCAGCAGCTCCTTCCCACCGGGACTAGCGTCAAGTGGGGCAACCTACAATGAGCAGTTCTTC.